The rows below give T cell receptor beta chains drawn from one sample of a study of blood T cells in healthy people across ages. In TCRdb, the 5' RACE reads were re-called with MiXCR into one record per CDR3 protein. The sample yields some 560,000 distinct CDR3 sequences, about 29% seen once. This sample was shared with a second study, whose subject was T cells of mothers and their children.

Sequenced: blood. The receptors derive from a boy aged 2 to 10 in good health. The CDR3 runs from the conserved cysteine through the conserved F or W.

v_gene	j_gene	CDR3aa
TRBV7-2	TRBJ2-5	CASSLSEATQYF
TRBV11-2	TRBJ1-6	CASAKGVYNSPLHF
TRBV9	TRBJ2-5	CASSVAPDRGGETQYF
TRBV6-1	-	CASSETSGGYNEQFF
TRBV7-9	TRBJ2-3	CASSRSGTDTQYF
TRBV4-3	TRBJ1-2	CASSLTPGQGYYGYTF
TRBV29-1	TRBJ2-7	CSVGGQGSYEQYF
TRBV12-3/TRBV12-4	TRBJ2-2	CASSRLAGATGELFF
TRBV2	TRBJ1-3	CASKLDVSGNTIYF
TRBV20-1	TRBJ1-5	CSATRTGGNQPQHF
TRBV5-1	TRBJ2-7	CASSLYRSAYEQYF
TRBV6-2/TRBV6-3	TRBJ1-1	CASSSRENTEAFF
TRBV12-3/TRBV12-4	TRBJ1-1	CASTTTGGTEAFF
TRBV20-1	TRBJ2-1	CSATRAGYNEQFF
TRBV7-9	TRBJ2-7	CASSLEGLAGSYEQYF
TRBV13	TRBJ2-7	CASSYGHSPYEQYF
TRBV20-1	TRBJ1-4	CSARPGLLGEKLFF
TRBV5-1	TRBJ1-1	CASSSQGAKNTEAFF
TRBV3-1	TRBJ2-7	CASSPLLADFYEQYF
TRBV6-1	TRBJ1-4	CASKGHLATNEKLFF
TRBV14	TRBJ2-5	CASSQELRKETQYF
TRBV2	TRBJ1-4	CASKGRLNEKLFF
TRBV9	TRBJ2-5	CASSPPPGQIAETQYF
TRBV20-1	TRBJ1-5	CSAQGIGRNQPQHF
TRBV27	TRBJ1-2	CASSLGYNYGYTF
TRBV5-5	TRBJ2-6	CASSPNAASSGANVLTF
TRBV12-3/TRBV12-4	TRBJ1-3	CASTLGFGNTIYF
TRBV10-3	TRBJ1-2	CAISERDRPTGGYTF
TRBV6-2/TRBV6-3	TRBJ2-7	CASSYSTAPEGSTYEQYF
TRBV14	TRBJ2-5	CASSDTGQIQETQYF
TRBV19	-	CASSMVGGLDEQFF
TRBV4-3	TRBJ1-5	CASSLGTPRSQPQHF
TRBV15	TRBJ2-5	CATSRGGTTQETQYF
TRBV15	TRBJ1-5	CATSRDGRQPQHF
TRBV3-1	TRBJ2-3	CASRRGSSADTQYF
TRBV7-9	TRBJ2-1	CASSLAGSGRYNEQFF
TRBV7-2	TRBJ2-7	CASSLGFAGAYYEQYF
TRBV9	TRBJ2-3	CASSDSGRGRTDTQYF
TRBV30	TRBJ2-7	CAWSLAVSYEQYF
TRBV20-1	TRBJ2-1	CSAPKETRGNEQFF
TRBV9	TRBJ1-2	CASSVEGGASGYTF
TRBV10-3	TRBJ2-4	CAISGARAGNIQYF
TRBV20-1	TRBJ2-5	CSGSGTIRVRQETQYF
TRBV6-1	TRBJ2-7	CASSETGTTEGQYF
TRBV12-3/TRBV12-4	TRBJ1-2	CASTPGASYGYTF